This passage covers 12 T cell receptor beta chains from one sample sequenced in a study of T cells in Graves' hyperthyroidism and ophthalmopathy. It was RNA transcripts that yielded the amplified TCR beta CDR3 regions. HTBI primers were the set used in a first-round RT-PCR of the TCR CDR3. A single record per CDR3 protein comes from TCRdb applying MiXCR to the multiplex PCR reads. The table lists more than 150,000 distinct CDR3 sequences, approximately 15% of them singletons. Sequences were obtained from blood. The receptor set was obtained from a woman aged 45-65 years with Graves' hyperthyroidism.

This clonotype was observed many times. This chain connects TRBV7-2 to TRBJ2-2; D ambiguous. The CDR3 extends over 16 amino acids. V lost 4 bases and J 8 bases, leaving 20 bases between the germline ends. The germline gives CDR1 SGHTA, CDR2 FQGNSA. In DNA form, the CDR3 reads TGTGCCAGCAGCTACTTCTGGGGTACCCGTGGAGGGGAGCTGTTTTTT. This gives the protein CASSYFWGTRGGELFF.

CDR3: CASSLVTDTGEPQHF. As DNA, the CDR3 is TGTGCCAGCAGCTTAGTGACAGATACCGGGGAGCCCCAGCATTTT. The rearrangement uses TRBV7-3 and TRBJ1-5; TRBD1 is a possible D gene (5 bases). The CDR3 sequence is 15 residues long. The V gene's germline CDR1 is SGHTA and CDR2 FQGTGA. With 2 bases removed from V and 8 bases from J, the gap between germline ends came to 16 bases. Complete variable domain (other parts from reference TRBV7-3 and TRBJ1-5): GAGVSQTPSNKVTEKGKYVELRCDPISGHTALYWYRQSLGQGPEFLIYFQGTGAADDSGLPNDRFFAVRPEGSVSTLKIQRTERGDSAVYLCASSLVTDTGEPQHFGDGTRLSIL.

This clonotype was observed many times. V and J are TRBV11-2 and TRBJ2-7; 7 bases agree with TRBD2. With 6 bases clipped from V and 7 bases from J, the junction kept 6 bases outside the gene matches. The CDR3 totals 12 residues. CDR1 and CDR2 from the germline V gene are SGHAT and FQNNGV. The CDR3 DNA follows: TGTGCCAGCAGGCGGGGGTTGGGAGAGCAGTACTTC. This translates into CASRRGLGEQYF.

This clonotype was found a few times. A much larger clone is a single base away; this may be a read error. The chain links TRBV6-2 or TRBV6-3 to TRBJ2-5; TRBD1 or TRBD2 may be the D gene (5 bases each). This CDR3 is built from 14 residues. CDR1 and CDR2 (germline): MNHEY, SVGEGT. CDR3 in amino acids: CATRRGALQGTQYF. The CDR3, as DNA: TGTGCCACCCGACGAGGGGCCCTACAAGGGACCCAGTACTTC.

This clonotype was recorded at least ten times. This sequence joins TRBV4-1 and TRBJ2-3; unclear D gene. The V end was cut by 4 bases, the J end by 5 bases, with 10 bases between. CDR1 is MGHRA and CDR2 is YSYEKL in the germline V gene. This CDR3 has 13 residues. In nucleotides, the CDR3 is TGCGCCAGCAGCCCTATCCCCGGAGATACGCAGTATTTT. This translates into CASSPIPGDTQYF.

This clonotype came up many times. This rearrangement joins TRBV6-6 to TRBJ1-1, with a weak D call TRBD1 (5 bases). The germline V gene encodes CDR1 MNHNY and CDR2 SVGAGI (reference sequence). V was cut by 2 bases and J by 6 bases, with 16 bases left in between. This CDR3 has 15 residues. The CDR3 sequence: CASSYQQELFSEAFF. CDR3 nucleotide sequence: TGTGCCAGCAGTTACCAACAGGAGCTGTTCTCTGAAGCTTTCTTT.

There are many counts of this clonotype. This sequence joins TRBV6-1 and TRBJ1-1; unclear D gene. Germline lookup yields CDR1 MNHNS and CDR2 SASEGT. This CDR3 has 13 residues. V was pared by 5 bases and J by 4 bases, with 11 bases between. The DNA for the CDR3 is TGTGCCAGCAGTTTTGGACCCCTCACTGAAGCTTTCTTT. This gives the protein CASSFGPLTEAFF.

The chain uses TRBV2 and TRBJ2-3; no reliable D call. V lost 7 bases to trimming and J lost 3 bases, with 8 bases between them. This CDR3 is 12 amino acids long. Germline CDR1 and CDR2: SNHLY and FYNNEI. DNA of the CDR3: TGTGCCAGCAACATTAGGACAGATACGCAGTATTTT. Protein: CASNIRTDTQYF.

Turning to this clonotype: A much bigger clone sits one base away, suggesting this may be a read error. The CDR3 nucleotides read TGCAGTGCCGCTCTAGCGGGGGGGAGCTACAAGCAGTACTTC. This gives the protein CSAALAGGSYKQYF. The chain links TRBV20-1 to TRBJ2-7; 12 bases fit TRBD2. Germline lookup yields CDR1 DFQATT and CDR2 SNEGSKA (reference sequence). The CDR3 is made up of 14 amino acids.

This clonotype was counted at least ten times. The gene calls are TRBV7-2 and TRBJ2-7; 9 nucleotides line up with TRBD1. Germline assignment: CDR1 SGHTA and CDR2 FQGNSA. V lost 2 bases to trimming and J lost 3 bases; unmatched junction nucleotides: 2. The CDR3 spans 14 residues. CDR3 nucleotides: TGTGCCAGCAGCTTACGGACAGGGGACTACGAGCAGTACTTC. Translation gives CASSLRTGDYEQYF.

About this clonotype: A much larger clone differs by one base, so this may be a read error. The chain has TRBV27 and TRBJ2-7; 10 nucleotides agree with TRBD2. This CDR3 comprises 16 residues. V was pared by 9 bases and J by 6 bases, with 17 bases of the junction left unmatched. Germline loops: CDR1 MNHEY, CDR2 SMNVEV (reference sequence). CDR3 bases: TGTGCCAGTCGCGTGGCCCTAGCGGGGGAGACCTGCGAGCAGTACTTC. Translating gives CASRVALAGETCEQYF.

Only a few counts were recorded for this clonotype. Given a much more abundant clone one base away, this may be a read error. DNA for the CDR3: TGCAGTGCTAGCGACCCCGGCTTACAGAACACTGGAGCTTTCTTT. Its translation is CSASDPGLQNTGAFF. V is TRBV20-1 and J is TRBJ1-1; D gene unclear. There are 15 residues in the CDR3. Germline-derived CDR1 and CDR2 are DFQATT and SNEGSKA (reference sequence).